These T cell receptor beta chains were read from a single sample in a study of shared T cell receptors in the human thymus. Profiling relied on immunoSEQ multiplex PCR, and the TCRdb table lists in-frame clones only, not all of them. The sample includes hundreds of thousands of clones, roughly 86% of them seen just once. These data were likewise used in another study, on human thymus T cells.

Material for sequencing was thymocytes. Receptor source: a boy under three years old with a congenital heart defect. CDR3s include the opening cysteine and the closing phenylalanine or tryptophan. A D gene is named only where the DNA matches it firmly. Clone size is not always given. Where it is, it says once, few, many or a class for expanded clones.

clone_size	d_call	v_call	j_call	cdr3_aa	cdr3_nt
-	-	TRBV30	TRBJ2-1	CAWTRGLYNEQFF	TGTGCCTGGACCCGGGGGTTATACAATGAGCAGTTCTTC
-	-	TRBV29-1	TRBJ2-7	CSVDFGSYEQYF	TGCAGCGTCGACTTTGGTAGCTACGAGCAGTACTTC
few	-	TRBV9	TRBJ2-4	CASSVGLGVSKNIQYF	TGTGCCAGCAGCGTAGGCCTAGGGGTTTCGAAGAACATTCAGTACTTC
-	TRBD1	TRBV14	TRBJ1-4	CASSPTGQGNEKLFF	TGTGCCAGCAGCCCCACGGGACAGGGTAATGAAAAACTGTTTTTT
-	-	TRBV29-1	TRBJ2-1	CSVTLRDFYNEQFF	TGCAGCGTGACCCTCCGGGACTTCTACAATGAGCAGTTCTTC
-	-	TRBV2	TRBJ2-5	CASNQRAEETQYF	TGTGCCAGCAATCAGCGGGCCGAGGAGACCCAGTACTTC
-	-	TRBV5-1	TRBJ1-1	CASSLEGVTEAFF	TGCGCCAGCAGCTTGGAAGGGGTCACTGAAGCTTTCTTT
-	TRBD1	TRBV5-8	TRBJ2-1	CASSLDRGYNEQFF	TGTGCCAGCAGCTTGGACAGGGGCTACAATGAGCAGTTCTTC
-	-	TRBV19	TRBJ1-5	CASSITGKGQPQHF	TGTGCCAGTAGTATAACAGGGAAGGGTCAGCCCCAGCATTTT
-	TRBD2	TRBV14	TRBJ2-1	CASSQDRGLVTLFDNEQFF	TGTGCCAGCAGCCAAGATAGGGGACTAGTAACTCTCTTTGACAATGAGCAGTTCTTC
-	-	TRBV15	TRBJ2-7	CATSRDQAVPYEQYF	TGTGCCACCAGCAGAGATCAAGCGGTCCCCTACGAGCAGTACTTC
-	TRBD2	TRBV15	TRBJ2-3	CATMVGRAGNHYTQYF	TGTGCCACCATGGTCGGGAGGGCCGGGAACCACTATACGCAGTATTTT
-	TRBD1	TRBV4-1	TRBJ1-5	CASSQALKENRGRITQPQHF	TGCGCCAGCAGCCAAGCCCTTAAAGAGAACAGGGGGCGGATAACGCAGCCCCAGCATTTT
-	-	TRBV4-3	TRBJ1-1	CASSQDGKRRDRTEAFF	TGCGCCAGCAGCCAAGACGGCAAGAGGAGGGATAGGACTGAAGCTTTCTTT
-	-	TRBV28	TRBJ1-5	CASSLSLSEMENQPQHF	TGTGCCAGCAGTTTATCCTTGAGCGAGATGGAAAATCAGCCCCAGCATTTT
-	TRBD2	TRBV28	TRBJ2-2	CASSLFVSSGGEVNTGELFF	TGTGCCAGCAGTTTATTCGTCTCTAGCGGGGGGGAGGTGAACACCGGGGAGCTGTTTTTT
-	-	TRBV29-1	TRBJ2-7	CSVQGGAESSYEQYF	TGCAGCGTCCAAGGGGGGGCGGAGAGCTCCTACGAGCAGTACTTC
-	TRBD1	TRBV9	TRBJ2-7	CASSVDHRGYEQYF	TGTGCCAGCAGCGTAGATCACAGGGGGTACGAGCAGTACTTC
-	TRBD2	TRBV27	TRBJ2-1	CASSFGRAGDGTSGRDVYNEQFF	TGTGCCAGCTCTTTCGGTAGGGCTGGGGACGGGACTAGCGGGAGGGATGTTTACAATGAGCAGTTCTTC
-	-	TRBV5-8	TRBJ1-5	CASSFADDSINQPQHF	TGTGCCAGCAGCTTTGCAGATGACAGCATTAATCAGCCCCAGCATTTT
-	-	TRBV6-1	TRBJ2-5	CASKNPREKGETQYF	TGTGCCAGCAAAAACCCCAGGGAAAAGGGAGAGACCCAGTACTTC
-	-	TRBV5-5	TRBJ2-5	CASSLGQGLETQYF	TGTGCCAGCAGCTTGGGTCAGGGGTTAGAGACCCAGTACTTC
-	TRBD1	TRBV28	TRBJ2-7	CASSPGGYRDEQYF	TGTGCCAGCAGTCCAGGGGGATATCGGGACGAGCAGTACTTC
-	TRBD1	TRBV28	TRBJ2-1	CASSSIRDRTYNEQFF	TGTGCCAGCAGTTCCATCCGGGACAGGACATACAATGAGCAGTTCTTC
-	TRBD1	TRBV28	TRBJ1-6	CASSDDRGHHNSPLHF	TGTGCCAGCAGTGACGACAGGGGACACCATAATTCACCCCTCCACTTT
-	TRBD2	TRBV7-9	TRBJ2-7	CASSLLGGRYEQYF	TGTGCCAGCAGCTTACTTGGCGGGAGGTACGAGCAGTACTTC
-	-	TRBV7-9	TRBJ2-3	CASSLTPGRGTDTQYF	TGTGCCAGCAGCCTAACCCCGGGCAGGGGCACAGATACGCAGTATTTT
once	-	TRBV20-1	TRBJ2-3	CSAKGVTQYF	TGCAGTGCTAAAGGGGTTACGCAGTATTTT
-	-	TRBV7-6	TRBJ2-1	CASSPDRSRNNEQFF	TGTGCCAGCAGCCCGGACAGAAGTAGAAACAATGAGCAGTTCTTC
-	TRBD2	TRBV4-2	TRBJ2-3	CASSQDRGGTSGIYTDTQYF	TGTGCCAGCAGCCAAGATCGGGGGGGGACTAGCGGAATCTACACAGATACGCAGTATTTT
-	TRBD1	TRBV30	TRBJ2-6	CAWSVPRDRGANVLTF	TGTGCCTGGAGTGTGCCCAGGGACAGGGGGGCCAACGTCCTGACTTTC